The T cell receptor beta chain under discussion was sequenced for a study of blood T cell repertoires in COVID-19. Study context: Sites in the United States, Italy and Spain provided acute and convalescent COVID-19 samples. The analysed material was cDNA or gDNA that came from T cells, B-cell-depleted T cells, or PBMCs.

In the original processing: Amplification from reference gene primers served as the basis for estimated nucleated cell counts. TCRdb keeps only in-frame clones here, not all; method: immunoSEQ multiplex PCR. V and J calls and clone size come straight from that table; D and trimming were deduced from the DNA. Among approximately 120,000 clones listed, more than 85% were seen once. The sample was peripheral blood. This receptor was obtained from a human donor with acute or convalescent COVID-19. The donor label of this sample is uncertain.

The CDR3 coding sequence is TGTGCCAGCAGCTCCCCAGGAGGGGCCACGAACACCGGGGAGCTGTTTTTT. It yields the protein CASSSPGGATNTGELFF. The gene calls are TRBV7-9 and TRBJ2-2; D is possibly TRBD2 (6 bases). V lost 4 bases to trimming and J lost 0 bases, with 15 bases between them. The CDR3 runs 17 residues. Germline lookup yields CDR1 SEHNR and CDR2 FQNEAQ (reference sequence).